This TCR beta chain was identified in a study of T cell repertoires in cytomegalovirus infection. About the research overall: In public TCR beta signatures, there were indications of both CMV infection and matching HLA type.

Study observations and caveats: Summed frequency of shared TCR beta families picked out CMV carriers who also had the relevant HLA. HLA-C-restricted, CMV-specific TCR beta clonotypes were dominant ex vivo.

Germline V gives CDR1 SGHDN, CDR2 FVKESK. This CDR3 region has 12 residues. Trimming removed 6 bases from V and 5 bases from J, with 8 bases in between. Using its own MiXCR run on the reads, TCRdb lists one record per CDR3 protein. The sample records about 180,000 distinct CDR3 sequences, about 15% being singletons. Regarding this clonotype: Its antigen is not identified.

This receptor was taken from a human donor in good health (CMV status not recorded). Some clones in this sample may be carry-over from other donors' samples. The specimen was CD8+ T cells from PBMCs. The chain links TRBV14 to TRBJ2-1, with a weak D call TRBD2 (6 bases). CDR3 nucleotide sequence: TGTGCCAGCAGGAGGACTAACAATGAGCAGTTCTTC. Protein product: CASRRTNNEQFF.